This T cell receptor (beta chain) was sequenced for a study of OX40 agonist ivuxolimab in advanced cancers. Here immunoSEQ multiplex PCR was the method, and the copy in TCRdb shows in-frame clones only, minus some. The repertoire holds about 34,000 clones, with approximately 89% as singletons. This CDR3 is 15 amino acids long. Germline CDR1 MNHNY, CDR2 SVGAGI (reference sequence). V was clipped by 2 bases and J by 7 bases, with 14 bases between them. The sequences come from CD4+ or CD8+ T cells sorted from blood, collected in a trial of the OX40 agonist ivuxolimab. The chain is built from TRBV6-6 and TRBJ1-4; the D gene is possibly TRBD1 (6 bases). The sequence derives from an adult with an advanced solid tumor such as melanoma, head and neck, liver or kidney cancer. The CDR3 bases are TGTGCCAGCAGTTACGTAGGGGGGCGATCTGAAAAACTGTTTTTT. Protein: CASSYVGGRSEKLFF.